The rows below give T cell receptor beta chains drawn from one sample of a study of T cells expressing NK-cell markers. One entry per CDR3 protein, without DNA, is what TCRdb gives after re-calling the 5' RACE reads. The sample has about 260,000 distinct CDR3 sequences, and its top ten clones hold 4.2%. The source material was blood T cells: a sorted CD56 or NKG2C T cell subset, CD4+ or CD8+ T cells, or bulk PBMC T cells (not recorded which). The receptors were sampled from a woman between 18 and 70 years old in good health. CDR3s include the opening cysteine and the closing phenylalanine or tryptophan. Each record gives: V gene, J gene, CDR3 protein.

TRBV18	TRBJ2-7	CASSVLADSFEQYF
TRBV7-2	TRBJ2-7	CASSSLDRAYEQYF
TRBV6-1	TRBJ2-1	CASSEDRGYNEQFF
TRBV11-2	TRBJ1-2	CASSFVLTGINNGYTF
TRBV20-1	TRBJ2-1	CSARKGTEYNEQFF
TRBV20-1	TRBJ2-1	CSARDLRGGYNEQFF
TRBV5-1	TRBJ1-5	CASSALGRGNQPQHF
TRBV20-1	TRBJ1-3	CSASTGRDGNTIYF
TRBV4-3	TRBJ2-2	CASSQGVGGTGELFF
TRBV3-1	TRBJ2-1	CASSQGTVGAGEQFF
TRBV2	TRBJ1-1	CASSGKPGVGAEAFF
TRBV7-3	TRBJ2-3	CASSSGSADTQYF